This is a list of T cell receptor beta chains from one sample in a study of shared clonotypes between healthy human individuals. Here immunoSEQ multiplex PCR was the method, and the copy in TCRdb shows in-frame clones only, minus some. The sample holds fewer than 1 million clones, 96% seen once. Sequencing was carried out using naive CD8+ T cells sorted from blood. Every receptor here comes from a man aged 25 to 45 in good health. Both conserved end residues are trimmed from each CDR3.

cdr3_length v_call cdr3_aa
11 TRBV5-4 ASSWPDSYEQY
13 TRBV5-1 ASSLGVAGTDTQY
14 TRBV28 ASSFAGASGLDTQY
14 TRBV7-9 ASSPPRGAEQETQY
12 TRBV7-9 ASRGSNTGNGYT
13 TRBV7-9 ASSLEGFPQYGYT
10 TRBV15 ATSRDSDTQY
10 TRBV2 ASRTGTGELF
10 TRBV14 ASSQGGGTQY
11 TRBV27 ATKTGTYNEQF
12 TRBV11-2 ASSRAGGWDTQY
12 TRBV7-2 ASSLIGGTGELF
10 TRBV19 ASKSGANVLT
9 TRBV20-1 SAWDNYEQY
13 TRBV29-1 SVEWTDSSGNTIY
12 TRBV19 ASSMNGRGETQY
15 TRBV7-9 ASSPESGTRGQETQY
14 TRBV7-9 ASSLGRGQGRYEQY
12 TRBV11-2 ASSPRDIRGEQY
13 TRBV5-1 ASSPAGVTYNEQF
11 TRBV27 ASSLSRVDEQF
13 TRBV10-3 AISGAGDSYNEQF
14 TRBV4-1 ASSQGTSGIYNEQF
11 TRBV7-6 ASSPRGTYEQY
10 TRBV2 ASVGTTYEQY
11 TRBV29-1 SYRGQAAYEQY
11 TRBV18 ASPSDLPGELF